Listed below are T cell receptor beta chains from one sample, sequenced in a study of cytomegalovirus exposure and HLA in healthy donors. Method: immunoSEQ multiplex PCR; TCRdb's copy keeps in-frame clones and lacks some. The sample lists about 150,000 clones, around 84% occurring once. Specimen: PBMCs. The receptors come from a woman aged 18 to 35 in good health and CMV-seronegative. Each CDR3 is given with its conserved first and last residue. D genes are given only for firm matches. The size entry is marked missing in some rows and otherwise reads once, few, many or a size class.

V: TRBV4-3
D: -
size: -
length: 15
J: TRBJ1-4
DNA: TGCGCCAGCAGCCAAGGAACTTCAACTAATGAAAAACTGTTTTTT
CDR3: CASSQGTSTNEKLFF

V: TRBV13
D: TRBD1
size: -
length: 14
J: TRBJ1-1
DNA: TGTGCCAGCGGCCCGACAGGGGCGAACACTGAAGCTTTCTTT
CDR3: CASGPTGANTEAFF

V: TRBV9
D: TRBD1
size: -
length: 14
J: TRBJ2-7
DNA: TGTGCCAGCAGCCCTGGACAGGGTTGGAACGAGCAGTACTTC
CDR3: CASSPGQGWNEQYF

V: TRBV2
D: -
size: -
length: 13
J: TRBJ2-7
DNA: TGTGCCAGCAGTGCGATGTGGGCTCACGAGCAGTACTTC
CDR3: CASSAMWAHEQYF

V: TRBV19
D: -
size: few
length: 14
J: TRBJ1-5
DNA: TGTGCTACGGGTGGCCCCGGGGGTCTTCAGCCCCAGCATTTT
CDR3: CATGGPGGLQPQHF

V: TRBV28
D: -
size: few
length: 14
J: TRBJ1-2
DNA: TGTGCCAGCAGTTTAGCGGGGTCGGGGTATGGCTACACCTTC
CDR3: CASSLAGSGYGYTF

V: TRBV19
D: TRBD1
size: -
length: 14
J: TRBJ1-4
DNA: TGTGCCAGTGCCCGACAGGGGGCGGGAGAAAAACTGTTTTTT
CDR3: CASARQGAGEKLFF

V: TRBV4-3
D: -
size: -
length: 17
J: TRBJ2-6
DNA: TGCGCCAGCAGCTACCAGCCAGGGTTATCTGGGGCCAACGTCCTGACTTTC
CDR3: CASSYQPGLSGANVLTF

V: TRBV5-3
D: -
size: few
length: 14
J: TRBJ2-3
DNA: TGTGCCAGAAGCTTGCACAGACCCACAGATACGCAGTATTTT
CDR3: CARSLHRPTDTQYF

V: TRBV10-3
D: TRBD1
size: -
length: 15
J: TRBJ2-5
DNA: TGTGCCATCAGTGAGGTCGGACAGGGAGAAGAGACCCAGTACTTC
CDR3: CAISEVGQGEETQYF

V: TRBV5-8
D: -
size: -
length: 16
J: TRBJ1-4
DNA: TGTGCCAGCAGCCCAAGCGGACAGCTCCCGAATGAAAAACTGTTTTTT
CDR3: CASSPSGQLPNEKLFF

V: TRBV2
D: -
size: -
length: 13
J: TRBJ1-5
DNA: TGTGCCAGCAGGGGCAGGCTCAATCAGCCCCAGCATTTT
CDR3: CASRGRLNQPQHF

V: TRBV6-4
D: TRBD2
size: -
length: 13
J: TRBJ2-7
DNA: TGTGCCAGCAGGCCTAGCGGGGAGGGCGAGCAGTACTTC
CDR3: CASRPSGEGEQYF

V: TRBV13
D: -
size: -
length: 16
J: TRBJ2-1
DNA: TGTGCCAGCAGCTTGCGACGGGGTAGCTCCTACAATGAGCAGTTCTTC
CDR3: CASSLRRGSSYNEQFF

V: TRBV15
D: TRBD1
size: -
length: 14
J: TRBJ2-7
DNA: TGTGCCACCAGCAGAGAGACAGGGGTCCACGAGCAGTACTTC
CDR3: CATSRETGVHEQYF

V: TRBV28
D: -
size: -
length: 12
J: TRBJ1-1
DNA: TGTGCCAGCAGTTTAGGGGCGGGAGAAGCTTTCTTT
CDR3: CASSLGAGEAFF

V: TRBV5-4
D: TRBD2
size: -
length: 15
J: TRBJ2-7
DNA: TGTGCCAGCAGCTGGGGGACTAGCGCATCCTACGAGCAGTACTTC
CDR3: CASSWGTSASYEQYF

V: TRBV7-2
D: TRBD1
size: -
length: 16
J: TRBJ2-1
DNA: TGTGCCAGCAGCTTGAATACCTTAGGGGGCGGCAATGAGCAGTTCTTC
CDR3: CASSLNTLGGGNEQFF

V: TRBV27
D: -
size: -
length: 13
J: TRBJ1-2
DNA: TGTGCCAGCAGAGCCAATCGCGGCTATGGCTACACCTTC
CDR3: CASRANRGYGYTF

V: TRBV5-5
D: -
size: once
length: 13
J: TRBJ1-2
DNA: TGTGCCAGCAGCTCTGGCATTAACTATGGCTACACCTTC
CDR3: CASSSGINYGYTF

V: TRBV2
D: -
size: -
length: 12
J: TRBJ1-5
DNA: TGTGCCACTCGCCGAGGGAATCAGCCCCAGCATTTT
CDR3: CATRRGNQPQHF

V: TRBV30
D: -
size: -
length: 13
J: TRBJ1-5
DNA: TGTGCCTGGAGTGTCCAGAACAATCAGCCCCAGCATTTT
CDR3: CAWSVQNNQPQHF

V: TRBV19
D: TRBD1
size: -
length: 12
J: TRBJ1-2
DNA: TGTGCCACTTGGGACAGGGAGGGTGGCTACACCTTC
CDR3: CATWDREGGYTF

V: TRBV7-7
D: TRBD2
size: once
length: 15
J: TRBJ2-3
DNA: TGTGCTAGCAGCGGGGGACTAGCGGGGACAGATACGCAGTATTTT
CDR3: CASSGGLAGTDTQYF

V: TRBV28
D: TRBD1
size: -
length: 14
J: TRBJ2-5
DNA: TGTGCCAGCAGTCCTACAGGGGGCATCGAGACCCAGTACTTC
CDR3: CASSPTGGIETQYF

V: TRBV6-1
D: TRBD2
size: -
length: 13
J: TRBJ2-3
DNA: TGTGCCATCTACGGGGGGGCCACAGATACGCAGTATTTT
CDR3: CAIYGGATDTQYF

V: TRBV7-9
D: -
size: -
length: 17
J: TRBJ2-7
DNA: TGTGCCAGCAGCTTAGCGTTGGGGACACAGTCTGAATACGAGCAGTACTTC
CDR3: CASSLALGTQSEYEQYF

V: TRBV5-4
D: -
size: -
length: 14
J: TRBJ1-6
DNA: TGTGCCAGCAGCTTGGACCAGGGGAATTCACCCCTCCACTTT
CDR3: CASSLDQGNSPLHF

V: TRBV6-4
D: TRBD2
size: -
length: 17
J: TRBJ2-3
DNA: TGTGCCAGCAGTGACTCGGGGACTAGCAGGGGCACAGATACGCAGTATTTT
CDR3: CASSDSGTSRGTDTQYF

V: TRBV18
D: TRBD1
size: -
length: 15
J: TRBJ1-4
DNA: TGTGCCAGCTCACCGGGACAGGGAGTTTCGGGAAAACTGTTTTTT
CDR3: CASSPGQGVSGKLFF

V: TRBV18
D: TRBD2
size: -
length: 20
J: TRBJ2-3
DNA: TGTGCCAGCTCGGGTTGGACTAGCGGGGCTCACAGATTGCTAGATGATACGCAGTATTTT
CDR3: CASSGWTSGAHRLLDDTQYF

V: TRBV19
D: TRBD1
size: -
length: 13
J: TRBJ2-5
DNA: TGTGCCAGTAGTTCGACAGGGGTCGAGACCCAGTACTTC
CDR3: CASSSTGVETQYF

V: TRBV7-2
D: TRBD2
size: once
length: 17
J: TRBJ2-1
DNA: TGTGCCAGCAGCCCTCGGACTAGCGGGGGGGCATACAATGAGCAGTTCTTC
CDR3: CASSPRTSGGAYNEQFF

V: TRBV5-8
D: TRBD2
size: -
length: 17
J: TRBJ2-3
DNA: TGTGCCAGCAGTCTCATACCCACTAGCGGGAGTACAGATACGCAGTATTTT
CDR3: CASSLIPTSGSTDTQYF

V: TRBV28
D: -
size: -
length: 13
J: TRBJ1-5
DNA: TGTGCCAGCAGTTCCCAATTTTCTCAGCCCCAGCATTTT
CDR3: CASSSQFSQPQHF

V: TRBV29-1
D: -
size: -
length: 15
J: TRBJ2-7
DNA: TGCAGCCCTGCTCCCGGAAGGACGGGGTCCTACGAGCAGTACTTC
CDR3: CSPAPGRTGSYEQYF

V: TRBV5-4
D: -
size: -
length: 16
J: TRBJ2-3
DNA: TGTGCCAGCAGTCCGTTAGGGGGGGCCGACACAGATACGCAGTATTTT
CDR3: CASSPLGGADTDTQYF

V: TRBV6-5
D: TRBD1
size: -
length: 15
J: TRBJ2-7
DNA: TGTGCCAGCAGTTACACAGGGACAGGCAACTACGAGCAGTACTTC
CDR3: CASSYTGTGNYEQYF

V: TRBV2
D: TRBD1
size: -
length: 14
J: TRBJ2-7
DNA: TGTGCCAGCAGCCGGGACAGGGATACCTACGAGCAGTACTTC
CDR3: CASSRDRDTYEQYF

V: TRBV5-4
D: TRBD1
size: few
length: 13
J: TRBJ1-2
DNA: TGTGCCAGCAGTTTTGACAGGGACTATGGCTACACCTTC
CDR3: CASSFDRDYGYTF

V: TRBV10-3
D: TRBD1
size: once
length: 15
J: TRBJ1-5
DNA: TGTGCCATCAGTGAACAGGGGGCTGGCAATCAGCCCCAGCATTTT
CDR3: CAISEQGAGNQPQHF

V: TRBV19
D: TRBD2
size: -
length: 15
J: TRBJ2-1
DNA: TGTGCCAGTAGTATAGACGGGACTAGCGGCGGTGAGCAGTTCTTC
CDR3: CASSIDGTSGGEQFF

V: TRBV4-3
D: TRBD2
size: -
length: 16
J: TRBJ2-1
DNA: TGCGCCAGCAGCCGACGGACTAGCGGGGTCTACAATGAGCAGTTCTTC
CDR3: CASSRRTSGVYNEQFF

V: TRBV5-6
D: TRBD1
size: -
length: 16
J: TRBJ1-2
DNA: TGTGCCAGCAGCCTCCTCCCGGGACAGGGGGCTGGAGGCTACACCTTC
CDR3: CASSLLPGQGAGGYTF

V: TRBV2
D: TRBD1
size: once
length: 13
J: TRBJ2-7
DNA: TGTGCCAGCAAGAGACAGGGGGCGGACGAGCAGTACTTC
CDR3: CASKRQGADEQYF

V: TRBV5-1
D: TRBD1
size: -
length: 15
J: TRBJ1-2
DNA: TGCGCCAGCAGCTCCGGACAGGCCCCTTCCTATGGCTACACCTTC
CDR3: CASSSGQAPSYGYTF

V: TRBV18
D: -
size: -
length: 15
J: TRBJ1-5
DNA: TGTGCCAGCTCACCATGGGCAGATAGCAATCAGCCCCAGCATTTT
CDR3: CASSPWADSNQPQHF

V: TRBV7-8
D: TRBD2
size: -
length: 17
J: TRBJ2-2
DNA: TGTGCCAGCAGCTTAGAGGTTAGCGGGAGCCGGACCGGGGAGCTGTTTTTT
CDR3: CASSLEVSGSRTGELFF

V: TRBV4-1
D: TRBD1
size: -
length: 15
J: TRBJ2-7
DNA: TGCGCCAGCACCCTAAGGTGGACAGGGTCCCACGAGCAGTACTTC
CDR3: CASTLRWTGSHEQYF

V: TRBV28
D: -
size: few
length: 12
J: TRBJ2-2
DNA: TGTGCCAGCAGGGGGCTGGCCGGGGAGCTGTTTTTT
CDR3: CASRGLAGELFF

V: TRBV27
D: -
size: -
length: 14
J: TRBJ1-5
DNA: TGTGCCAGCAGTTTGGGGGGGGGCCATCAGCCCCAGCATTTT
CDR3: CASSLGGGHQPQHF

V: TRBV7-9
D: -
size: -
length: 12
J: TRBJ2-5
DNA: TGTGCCAGCACCCCAGATCAAGAGACCCAGTACTTC
CDR3: CASTPDQETQYF

V: TRBV4-3
D: -
size: -
length: 15
J: TRBJ1-4
DNA: TGCGCCAGCAGCCAAGATTACAGGGAGGGCGAAAAACTGTTTTTT
CDR3: CASSQDYREGEKLFF

V: TRBV28
D: -
size: -
length: 14
J: TRBJ1-2
DNA: TGTGCCAGCAGTTTCCCCACAGGGTTGGCTGGCTACACCTTC
CDR3: CASSFPTGLAGYTF

V: TRBV30
D: -
size: -
length: 14
J: TRBJ1-6
DNA: TGTGCCTGGAACCCCAGCTCCTATAATTCACCCCTCCACTTT
CDR3: CAWNPSSYNSPLHF